These 12 T cell receptor beta chains came from one sample sequenced in a study of blood T cells in healthy people across ages. A second PCR, run for about 7 to 11 cycles, used a sample-barcoded 5' primer plus a J-beta primer mix. TCRdb recomputed calls from the 5' RACE reads with MiXCR, one row per CDR3 protein. The sample shows nearly 800,000 distinct CDR3 sequences, 25% of them seen only once. This same sample was also part of a study on T cells of mothers and their children.

Sequencing was performed on blood. The receptors come from a boy younger than 18 in good health.

This clonotype was seen a handful of times. This chain connects TRBV20-1 to TRBJ2-5; 12 bases fit TRBD2. This CDR3 contains 14 residues. J lost 2 bases, V lost 6 bases, and 4 bases had no gene match. Germline CDR1 is DFQATT and CDR2 is SNEGSKA (reference sequence). In DNA form, the CDR3 reads TGCAGTGCCAGGACTAGCGGGGCTCAAGAGACCCAGTACTTC. Its protein is CSARTSGAQETQYF.

The chain couples TRBV21-1 to TRBJ2-7. TRBV21-1 is a pseudogene locus. CDR3 length: 11 amino acids. The CDR3 here is CASTSFYEQYF. The DNA of the CDR3 is TGTGCCAGCACATCCTTCTACGAGCAGTACTTC.

The chain carries TRBV20-1 and TRBJ1-3; D not resolved. V was cut by 6 bases and J by 0 bases, with 12 bases left in between. Germline lookup yields CDR1 DFQATT and CDR2 SNEGSKA (reference sequence). This CDR3 spans 14 amino acids. The chain's CDR3 is CSAYGGRSGNTIYF. DNA for the CDR3: TGCAGTGCGTACGGCGGCCGCTCTGGAAACACCATATATTTT.

Only a few counts were recorded for this clonotype. The conserved phenylalanine or tryptophan normally closing the CDR3 is absent here, so this likely arose from a read error. The genes are TRBV5-1 and TRBJ2-1; TRBD2 is a possible D gene (5 bases). This CDR3 contains 16 residues. CDR1 is SGHRS, CDR2 YFSETQ, per germline. The V and J ends lost 4 bases and 0 bases respectively, with 14 bases between them. The CDR3, as DNA: TGCGCCAGCAGCGTTTATAGCGTCAGCTCCTACAATGAGCAGTTCCTC. Translation gives CASSVYSVSSYNEQFL.

The chain employs TRBV7-2 and TRBJ1-2, with 8 nucleotides matching TRBD1. CDR3 length: 15 amino acids. The V gene end was trimmed by 4 bases and the J gene end by 7 bases; junction bases not matched to a gene: 11. CDR1 SGHTA and CDR2 FQGNSA come from the germline V gene. This CDR3 reads CASSSTTGQEGGYTF. The CDR3 coding sequence is TGTGCCAGCAGCTCCACAACGGGACAGGAGGGTGGCTACACCTTC. Full variable domain (outside the CDR3, taken from reference TRBV7-2 and TRBJ1-2): GAGVSQSPSNKVTEKGKDVELRCDPISGHTALYWYRQSLGQGLEFLIYFQGNSAPDKSGLPSDRFSAERTGGSVSTLTIQRTQQEDSAVYLCASSSTTGQEGGYTFGSGTRLTVV.

This clonotype was picked up a small number of times. The chain links TRBV28 to TRBJ2-4, with D tentatively TRBD2 (6 bases). This CDR3 contains 15 residues. The V gene lost 7 bases and the J gene lost 4 bases, with 17 bases spanning the gap. The germline V gene has CDR1 MDHEN and CDR2 SYDVKM. The CDR3 protein is CASNRFRDSKNIQYF. The CDR3 DNA reads as TGTGCCAGCAATCGCTTCCGGGACTCAAAAAACATTCAGTACTTC.

A few counts support this clonotype. The gene calls are TRBV6-1 and TRBJ2-1; 13 bases fit TRBD2. The J call is in doubt because the DNA end fits TRBJ2-5 better. There are 17 residues in the CDR3. In germline, CDR1 is MNHNS, CDR2 SASEGT. This chain's CDR3 is CASSPGGTSGIGETQYF. The CDR3 DNA reads as TGTGCCAGCAGCCCCGGCGGGACTAGCGGGATCGGGGAGACCCAGTACTTC.

V gene TRBV7-9 combines with J gene TRBJ2-7, with D perhaps TRBD2 (6 bases). The CDR3 length is 14 residues. V lost 1 base and J lost 3, with 10 bases in between. CDR1 SEHNR and CDR2 FQNEAQ come from the germline V gene (reference sequence). In DNA, the CDR3 is TGTGCCAGCAGCTTAGTCCTGGGGGGCTACGAGCAGTACTTC. Amino acid sequence: CASSLVLGGYEQYF.

This chain uses TRBV5-1 with TRBJ1-5; D is undetermined. V was shortened by 1 base and J by 0 bases, with 8 bases between the two germline ends. Per germline, CDR1 SGHRS and CDR2 YFSETQ. This CDR3 region has 15 residues. Written as DNA, the CDR3 is TGCGCCAGCAGCTTGTCCGATTATAGCAATCAGCCCCAGCATTTT. Its translation is CASSLSDYSNQPQHF.

The chain recombines TRBV20-1 with TRBJ2-7, with a tentative D call TRBD2 (6 bases). CDR3 length equals 14 residues. V gave up 2 bases and J gave up 2 bases, with 13 bases separating them. Germline CDR1 DFQATT, CDR2 SNEGSKA (reference sequence). CDR3 in amino acids: CSARKSGLPYEQYF. The DNA of the CDR3 is TGCAGTGCTAGAAAGAGCGGGCTTCCCTACGAGCAGTACTTC.

This clonotype has a handful of counts. Without the conserved terminal phenylalanine or tryptophan, this CDR3 likely stems from a read error. The rearrangement joins TRBV11-2 to TRBJ2-3; 9 bases fit TRBD2. Germline V gives CDR1 SGHAT, CDR2 FQNNGV. The trim removed 6 bases at V and 6 bases at J, leaving 16 bases unmatched. The CDR3 totals 17 residues. DNA for the CDR3: TGTGCCAGCAGGCCCCCGGGGCGGGGGGGGAGCATGGATACGCAGTATCTT. This gives the protein CASRPPGRGGSMDTQYL.

The chain joins TRBV20-1 to TRBJ2-1; 14 bases line up with TRBD2. Germline CDR1 and CDR2: DFQATT and SNEGSKA (reference sequence). J was trimmed by 8 bases and V by 0 bases; bases with no gene match: 6. This CDR3 spans 16 amino acids. The CDR3 sequence: CSARDRGLAGDYEQFF. CDR3 DNA: TGCAGTGCTAGAGATCGGGGACTAGCGGGGGACTATGAGCAGTTCTTC.